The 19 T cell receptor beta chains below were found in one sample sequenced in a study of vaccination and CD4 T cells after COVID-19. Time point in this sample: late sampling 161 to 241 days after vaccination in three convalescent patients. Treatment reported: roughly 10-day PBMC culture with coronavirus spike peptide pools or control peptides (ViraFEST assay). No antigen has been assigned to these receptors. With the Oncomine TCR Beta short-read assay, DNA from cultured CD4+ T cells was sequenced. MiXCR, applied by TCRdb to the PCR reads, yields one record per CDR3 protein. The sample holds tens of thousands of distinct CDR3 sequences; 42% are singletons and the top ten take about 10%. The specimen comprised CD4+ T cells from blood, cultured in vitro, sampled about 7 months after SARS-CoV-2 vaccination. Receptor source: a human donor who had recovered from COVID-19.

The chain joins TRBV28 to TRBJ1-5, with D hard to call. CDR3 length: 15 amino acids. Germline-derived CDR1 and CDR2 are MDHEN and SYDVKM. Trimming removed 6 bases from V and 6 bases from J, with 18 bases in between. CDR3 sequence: CASRPQWGIGQPQHF. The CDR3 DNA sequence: TGTGCCAGCAGACCCCAGTGGGGTATAGGTCAGCCCCAGCATTTT. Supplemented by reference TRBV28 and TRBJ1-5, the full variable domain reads DVKVTQSSRYLVKRTGEKVFLECVQDMDHENMFWYRQDPGLGLRLIYFSYDVKMKEKGDIPEGYSVSREKKERFSLILESASTNQTSMYLCASRPQWGIGQPQHFGDGTRLSIL.

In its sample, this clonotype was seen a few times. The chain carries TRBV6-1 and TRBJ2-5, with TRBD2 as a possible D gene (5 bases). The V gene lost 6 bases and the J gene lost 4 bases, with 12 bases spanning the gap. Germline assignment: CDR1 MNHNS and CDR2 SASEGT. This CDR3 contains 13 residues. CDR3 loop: CASSPGGGETQYF. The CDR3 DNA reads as TGTGCCAGCAGCCCAGGCGGAGGAGAGACCCAGTACTTC.

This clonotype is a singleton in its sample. CDR3 amino acids: CASSRSRVGYEQYF. The CDR3 bases are TGTGCCAGCAGCCGGTCTAGAGTTGGGTACGAGCAGTACTTC. The rearrangement joins TRBV12-3 or TRBV12-4 to TRBJ2-7; D call uncertain. This CDR3 has 14 amino acids. V shed 6 bases and J shed 4 bases, with 16 bases lying between them.

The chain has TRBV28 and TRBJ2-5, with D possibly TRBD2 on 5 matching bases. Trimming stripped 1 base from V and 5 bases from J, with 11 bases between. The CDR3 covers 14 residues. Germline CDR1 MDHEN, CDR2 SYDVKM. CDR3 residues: CASSLSGVRETQYF. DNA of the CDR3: TGTGCCAGCAGTTTATCCGGGGTACGGGAGACCCAGTACTTC. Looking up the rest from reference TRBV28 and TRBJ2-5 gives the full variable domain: DVKVTQSSRYLVKRTGEKVFLECVQDMDHENMFWYRQDPGLGLRLIYFSYDVKMKEKGDIPEGYSVSREKKERFSLILESASTNQTSMYLCASSLSGVRETQYFGPGTRLLVL.

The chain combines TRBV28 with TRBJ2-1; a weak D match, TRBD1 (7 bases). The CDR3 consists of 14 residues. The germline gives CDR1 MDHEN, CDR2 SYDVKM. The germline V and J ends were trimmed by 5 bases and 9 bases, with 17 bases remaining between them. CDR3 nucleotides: TGTGCCAGCAGTCTGAGCAGGGGGGCCTTTGAGCAGTTCTTC. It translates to CASSLSRGAFEQFF.

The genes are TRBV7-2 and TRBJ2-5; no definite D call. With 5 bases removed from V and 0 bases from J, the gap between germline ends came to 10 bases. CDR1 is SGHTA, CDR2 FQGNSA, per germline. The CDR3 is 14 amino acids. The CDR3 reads CASSPRRNQETQYF. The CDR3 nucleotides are TGTGCCAGCAGCCCCCGACGCAACCAAGAGACCCAGTACTTC.

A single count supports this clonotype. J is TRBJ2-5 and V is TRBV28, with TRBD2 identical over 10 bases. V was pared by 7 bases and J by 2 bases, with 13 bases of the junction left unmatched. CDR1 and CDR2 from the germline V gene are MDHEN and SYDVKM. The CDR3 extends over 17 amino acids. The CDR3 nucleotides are TGTGCCAGCACCCAAAGCGGGAGGGCCACCATACAAGAGACCCAGTACTTC. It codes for CASTQSGRATIQETQYF. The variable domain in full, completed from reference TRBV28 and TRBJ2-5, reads DVKVTQSSRYLVKRTGEKVFLECVQDMDHENMFWYRQDPGLGLRLIYFSYDVKMKEKGDIPEGYSVSREKKERFSLILESASTNQTSMYLCASTQSGRATIQETQYFGPGTRLLVL.

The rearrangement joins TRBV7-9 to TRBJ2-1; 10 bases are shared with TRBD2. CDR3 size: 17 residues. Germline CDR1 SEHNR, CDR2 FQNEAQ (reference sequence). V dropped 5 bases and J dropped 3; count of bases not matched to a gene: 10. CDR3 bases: TGTGCCAGCAGCCCCGCAACAGCGGGAGGGTTCTACAATGAGCAGTTCTTC. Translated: CASSPATAGGFYNEQFF.

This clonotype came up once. The CDR3 here is CASDWGASSYNEQFF. The CDR3, as DNA: TGTGCCAGCGATTGGGGGGCAAGCTCCTACAATGAGCAGTTCTTC. The chain carries TRBV6-1 and TRBJ2-1; tentatively, D is TRBD1 or TRBD2 (6 bases each). This CDR3 is built from 15 residues. The V end lost 8 bases, the J end lost 0 bases, and 14 bases lay between the germline ends. Germline CDR1 MNHNS, CDR2 SASEGT.

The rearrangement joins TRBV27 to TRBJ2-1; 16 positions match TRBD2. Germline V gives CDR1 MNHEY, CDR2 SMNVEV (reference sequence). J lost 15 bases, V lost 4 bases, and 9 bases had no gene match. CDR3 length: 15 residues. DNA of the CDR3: TGTGCCAGCAGTTCGCCGGGGACTAGCGGGAGGGCGCCGTTCTTC. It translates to CASSSPGTSGRAPFF.

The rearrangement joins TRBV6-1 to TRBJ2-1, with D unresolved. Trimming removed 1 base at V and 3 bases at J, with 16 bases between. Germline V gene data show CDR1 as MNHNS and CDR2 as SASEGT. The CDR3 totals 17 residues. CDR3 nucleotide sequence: TGTGCCAGCAGTGAAGGGGGTAGTAGTGCTCTCTACAATGAGCAGTTCTTC. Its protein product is CASSEGGSSALYNEQFF.

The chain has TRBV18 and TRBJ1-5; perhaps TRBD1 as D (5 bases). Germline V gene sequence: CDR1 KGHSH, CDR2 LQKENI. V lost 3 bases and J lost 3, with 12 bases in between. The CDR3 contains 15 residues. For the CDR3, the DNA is TGTGCCAGCTCACCGTTGGGGACGCTCAATCAGCCCCAGCATTTT. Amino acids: CASSPLGTLNQPQHF.

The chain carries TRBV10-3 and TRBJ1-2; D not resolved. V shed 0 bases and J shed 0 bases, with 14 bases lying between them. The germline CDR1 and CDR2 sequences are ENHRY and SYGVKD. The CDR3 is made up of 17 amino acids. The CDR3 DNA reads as TGTGCCATCAGTGAGTCTTCATGGAGGAGCTCTAACTATGGCTACACCTTC. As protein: CAISESSWRSSNYGYTF.

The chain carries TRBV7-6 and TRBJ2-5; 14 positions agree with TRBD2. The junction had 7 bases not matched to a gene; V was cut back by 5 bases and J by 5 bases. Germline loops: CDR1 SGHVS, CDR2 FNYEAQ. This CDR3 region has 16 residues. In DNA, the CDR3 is TGTGCCAGCAGCCCGACTAGCGGGAGGGCCCGCGAGACCCAGTACTTC. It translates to CASSPTSGRARETQYF.

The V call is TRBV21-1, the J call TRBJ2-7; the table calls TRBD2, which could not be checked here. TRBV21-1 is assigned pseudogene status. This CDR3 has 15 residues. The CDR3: CASTPPSGTTYEQYF. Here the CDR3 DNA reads TGTGCCAGCACCCCTCCTAGCGGGACTACGTACGAGCAGTACTTC.

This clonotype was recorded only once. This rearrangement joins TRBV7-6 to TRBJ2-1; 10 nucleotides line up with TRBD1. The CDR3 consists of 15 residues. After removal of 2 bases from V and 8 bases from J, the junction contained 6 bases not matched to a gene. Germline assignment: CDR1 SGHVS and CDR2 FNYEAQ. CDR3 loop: CASSLTGQGLYEQFF. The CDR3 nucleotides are TGTGCCAGCAGCTTAACGGGACAGGGGTTATATGAGCAGTTCTTC.

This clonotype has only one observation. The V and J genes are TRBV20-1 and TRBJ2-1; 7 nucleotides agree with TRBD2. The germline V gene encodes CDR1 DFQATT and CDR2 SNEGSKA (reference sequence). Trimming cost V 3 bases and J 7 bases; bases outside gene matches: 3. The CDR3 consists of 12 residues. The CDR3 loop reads CSARREGNEQFF. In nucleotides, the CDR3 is TGCAGTGCTAGGAGGGAGGGAAATGAGCAGTTCTTC.

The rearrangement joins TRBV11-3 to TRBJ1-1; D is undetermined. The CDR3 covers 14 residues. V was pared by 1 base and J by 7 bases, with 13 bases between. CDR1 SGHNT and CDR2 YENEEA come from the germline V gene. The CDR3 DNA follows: TGTGCCAGCAGCTTAGGGCCGAGGAACGTTGAAGCTTTCTTT. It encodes CASSLGPRNVEAFF.

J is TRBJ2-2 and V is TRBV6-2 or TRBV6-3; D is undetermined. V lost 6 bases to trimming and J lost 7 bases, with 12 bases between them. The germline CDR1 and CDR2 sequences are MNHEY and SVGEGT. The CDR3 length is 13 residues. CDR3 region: CASSPAPGGELFF. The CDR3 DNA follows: TGTGCCAGCAGCCCAGCCCCGGGCGGGGAGCTGTTTTTT.